This TCR beta chain was sequenced in a study of T cell responses to AZD1222 COVID-19 vaccine. Across the study: Second-dose intervals near 4 or 12 weeks were combined.

In regard to this clone: Its target is unknown.

General study findings and limits: Donor demographics were predominantly white British with a female majority; clonal diversity may be underestimated. Among spike-specific TCRs, nearly half reportedly target unmutated variant regions.

Clones were sequenced by immunoSEQ multiplex PCR, and TCRdb holds only the in-frame ones, with some missing. The sample holds approximately 110,000 clones, 80% to 90% seen once. The germline gives CDR1 SGHTA, CDR2 FQGNSA. Between the trimmed V and J ends, which lost 1 base and 0 bases, there was a span of 7 bases. This CDR3 region has 14 residues. The rearrangement uses TRBV7-2 and TRBJ2-7; D gene ambiguous. Sequenced material: peripheral blood, taken on day 0 of AZD1222 vaccination. This sequence was found in an adult in good health. This CDR3 reads CASSLVSSSYEQYF. DNA for the CDR3: TGTGCCAGCAGCTTAGTTTCGAGCTCCTACGAGCAGTACTTC.